This T cell receptor (beta chain) was retrieved from a study of shared clonotypes between healthy human individuals. Study outcomes and limitations: Collection of samples was limited to blood; tissue repertoires likely differ.

Produced via immunoSEQ multiplex PCR; TCRdb's table is partial and in-frame only. The profile shows roughly 700,000 clones, under 80% of them singletons. In the case of this clone: Its specificity is not known.

The trim removed 5 bases at V and 4 bases at J, leaving 6 bases unmatched. Germline lookup yields CDR1 MNHEY and CDR2 SVGAGI. The CDR3 runs 14 residues. The sequencing sample was made of memory CD4+ T cells sorted from blood. The sample's subset: CD45RA-negative fraction. This TCR came from a woman aged 30 to 39 in good health. V and J are TRBV6-5 and TRBJ2-7; the match to TRBD1 covers 9 bases. The CDR3 reads CASSQIQGAYEQYF. The CDR3 DNA sequence: TGTGCCAGCAGTCAAATACAGGGGGCTTACGAGCAGTACTTC.